Shown below are 2 T cell receptor beta chains from a single sample sequenced in a study of blood T cell repertoires in COVID-19 (TCRdb year 2020). Library construction relied on the immunoSEQ multiplex PCR assay. TCRdb limited this immuneACCESS table to in-frame rearrangements with V and J called. A share of clones is missing; checked studies link under half to unresolved V genes, and the rest is unexplained. This sample comprises a few hundred thousand clones, 65% to 90% of them detected only once. The ten largest clones capture approximately 7.9% of the sample. Input material: peripheral blood. These receptors came from a human donor in a cohort sampled during active COVID-19.

The chain links TRBV6-1 to TRBJ1-6; D not resolved. This CDR3 has 13 residues. Germline V CDR1 and CDR2: MNHNS, SASEGT. The germline V and J ends were trimmed by 2 bases and 3 bases, with 2 bases remaining between them. CDR3 bases: TGTGCCAGCAGTGAACTCTATAATTCACCCCTCCACTTT. This translates into CASSELYNSPLHF.

V gene TRBV6-5 combines with J gene TRBJ2-7; 8 nucleotides match TRBD2. Per germline, CDR1 MNHEY and CDR2 SVGAGI. CDR3 length equals 15 residues. With V trimmed by 5 bases and J by 4 bases, 10 bases remained unmatched. The CDR3 DNA is TGTGCCAGCAGTCTATACGCCGGACTAGCATACGAGCAGTACTTC. It is translated as CASSLYAGLAYEQYF.